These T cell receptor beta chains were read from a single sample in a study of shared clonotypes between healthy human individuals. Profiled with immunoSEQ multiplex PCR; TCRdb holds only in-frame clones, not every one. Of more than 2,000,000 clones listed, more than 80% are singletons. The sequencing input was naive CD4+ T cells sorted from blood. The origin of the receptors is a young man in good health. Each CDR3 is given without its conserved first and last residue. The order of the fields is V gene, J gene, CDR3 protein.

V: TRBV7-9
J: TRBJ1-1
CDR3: ASTRGGNTEAF

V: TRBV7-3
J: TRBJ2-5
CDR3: ASSLTGIQETQY

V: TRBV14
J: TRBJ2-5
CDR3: ASSQVDARAQETQY

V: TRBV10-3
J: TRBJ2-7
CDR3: ATRGLADDSYEQY

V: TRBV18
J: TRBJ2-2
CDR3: ASSPFAGENVGGELF

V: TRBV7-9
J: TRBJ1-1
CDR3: ASSRPVGDLNTEAF

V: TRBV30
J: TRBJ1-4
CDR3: AWSTLTGEKLF

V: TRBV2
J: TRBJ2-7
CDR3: ASSDLLVGPIYEQY

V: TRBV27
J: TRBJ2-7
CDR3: ASSLKTGAPYEQY

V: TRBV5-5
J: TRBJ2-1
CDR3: ASSLDRYNEQF

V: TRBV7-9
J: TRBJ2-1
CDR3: ASSLDRGQF

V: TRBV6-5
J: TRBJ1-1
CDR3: ASSAPGTGNTEAF

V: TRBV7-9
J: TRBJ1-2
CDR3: ASSSVGTHPFYT

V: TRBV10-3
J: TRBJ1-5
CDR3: AISEGTQPQH

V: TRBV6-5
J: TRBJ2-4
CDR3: ASSPQGRQNIQY

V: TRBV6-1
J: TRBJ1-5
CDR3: ASSDPVIGTTSNQPQH